A single sample gave rise to the 30 T cell receptor beta chains below, sequenced in a study of cytomegalovirus exposure and HLA in healthy donors. This table comes from immunoSEQ multiplex PCR, and its TCRdb copy is limited to in-frame clones, with some not included. The sample yields 200,000 or so clones, around 90% seen once. The sequencing input was PBMCs. The receptors shown here come from a woman aged 18-29 years in good health and CMV-seropositive.

The chain links TRBV2 to TRBJ1-3, with D tentatively TRBD1 (5 bases). Trimming left V 1 base short and J 10 bases short, with 11 bases between. CDR3 length: 13 amino acids. The germline CDR1 and CDR2 sequences are SNHLY and FYNNEI. The CDR3 here is CASSEGQGRTIYF. The DNA for the CDR3 is TGTGCCAGCAGTGAAGGGCAGGGCCGGACCATATATTTT.

This clone was counted a single time. The chain joins TRBV5-4 to TRBJ2-7, with D perhaps TRBD1 (6 bases). V was cut by 3 bases and J by 8 bases, with 12 bases left in between. In germline, CDR1 is SGHNT, CDR2 YYREEE (reference sequence). The length of the CDR3 is 12 residues. The CDR3 protein is CASSWDINKQYF. In nucleotides, the CDR3 is TGTGCCAGCAGCTGGGACATTAACAAGCAGTACTTC.

This clone was counted between two and nine times. The rearrangement uses TRBV4-1 and TRBJ1-1, with no clear D. The length of the CDR3 is 14 residues. CDR1 and CDR2 (germline): MGHRA, YSYEKL. Trimming removed 3 bases at V and 5 bases at J, with 13 bases between. Here the CDR3 reads CASSHPRRGTEAFF. The CDR3 DNA sequence: TGCGCCAGCAGCCACCCCCGGAGAGGTACTGAAGCTTTCTTT.

The chain recombines TRBV15 with TRBJ2-3, with unresolved D. Per the germline V gene, CDR1 is LNHNV and CDR2 is YYDKDF (reference sequence). V was cut by 1 base and J by 6 bases, with 8 bases left in between. The CDR3 loop spans 13 amino acids. CDR3 sequence: CATSRVVRDTQYF. DNA of the CDR3: TGTGCCACCAGCAGAGTTGTGCGGGATACGCAGTATTTT.

The genes are TRBV5-1 and TRBJ2-3; 7 bases agree with TRBD1. This CDR3 spans 15 amino acids. Trimming at V came to 0 bases and at J to 2 bases, leaving 3 bases not matched to a gene. The germline CDR1 and CDR2 sequences are SGHRS and YFSETQ. The CDR3 region is CASSLVRGNTDTQYF. The DNA for the CDR3 is TGCGCCAGCAGCTTGGTCAGGGGGAACACAGATACGCAGTATTTT.

Notes on this clone: Distinct nucleotide sequences in the sample also encode this CDR3. The chain employs TRBV19 and TRBJ2-3; D call uncertain. V gave up 3 bases and J gave up 4 bases, with 8 bases separating them. The CDR3 is 13 amino acids. The germline V gene has CDR1 LNHDA and CDR2 SQIVND (reference sequence). The DNA for the CDR3 is TGTGCCAGTAGTATTGGTAGCCCAGATACGCAGTATTTT. Translated: CASSIGSPDTQYF.

The chain employs TRBV10-3 and TRBJ1-1; 12 bases match TRBD1. Germline V gene sequence: CDR1 ENHRY, CDR2 SYGVKD. The CDR3 runs 16 residues. V shed 2 bases and J 5 bases; nucleotides not matched to a gene: 6. The CDR3 nucleotides are TGTGCCATCAGTGAGCCGGGACAGGGGGCGAATACTGAAGCTTTCTTT. Translated, it gives CAISEPGQGANTEAFF.

This chain joins TRBV10-3 and TRBJ2-7, with D maybe TRBD1 (5 bases). Germline V gene lookup returns CDR1 ENHRY and CDR2 SYGVKD. Trimming pared 0 bases from V and 0 bases from J, leaving 6 bases between. The CDR3 sequence is 14 residues long. In DNA form, the CDR3 reads TGTGCCATCAGTGAGTCGGACAACTCCTACGAGCAGTACTTC. It specifies CAISESDNSYEQYF.

In DNA, the CDR3 is TGCGCCAGCAGCCAAGACCTCCGCCGGACAGGGGACACCGGGGAGCTGTTTTTT. Translation gives CASSQDLRRTGDTGELFF. This chain uses TRBV4-1 with TRBJ2-2; 9 nucleotides align to TRBD1. This CDR3 is 18 amino acids long. Germline V gene sequence: CDR1 MGHRA, CDR2 YSYEKL. The J segment lost 3 bases and the V segment lost 0 bases, leaving 8 bases of the junction unmatched.

Only one count was recorded for this clone. J is TRBJ1-2 and V is TRBV14; 7 bases are shared with TRBD1. This CDR3 comprises 18 residues. V shed 1 base and J 0 bases; nucleotides not matched to a gene: 11. Germline V gene sequence: CDR1 SGHDN, CDR2 FVKESK. The chain's CDR3 is CASSQALGQRVANYGYTF. For the CDR3, the DNA is TGTGCCAGCAGCCAAGCTTTGGGACAGAGAGTCGCTAACTATGGCTACACCTTC.

This clone was found a few times. The CDR3 loop is CAIPSGRPYNEQFF. The CDR3, as DNA: TGCGCCATTCCGAGCGGGAGGCCCTACAATGAGCAGTTCTTC. The chain joins TRBV5-1 to TRBJ2-1, with 9 bases lining up with TRBD2. Germline CDR1 reads SGHRS; CDR2 reads YFSETQ. This CDR3 comprises 14 residues. The J segment lost 2 bases and the V segment lost 9 bases, leaving 6 bases of the junction unmatched.

The rearrangement joins TRBV28 to TRBJ1-3, with 8 bases aligning to TRBD1. The CDR3 covers 15 residues. CDR1 is MDHEN, CDR2 SYDVKM, per germline. V lost 6 bases to trimming and J lost 8 bases; unmatched junction nucleotides: 12. The chain's CDR3 is CASRGDRGDLYTIYF. DNA of the CDR3: TGTGCCAGCAGGGGTGACAGGGGAGATTTGTACACCATATATTTT. Using reference TRBV28 and TRBJ1-3 for the parts outside the CDR3, the full variable domain is DVKVTQSSRYLVKRTGEKVFLECVQDMDHENMFWYRQDPGLGLRLIYFSYDVKMKEKGDIPEGYSVSREKKERFSLILESASTNQTSMYLCASRGDRGDLYTIYFGEGSWLTVV.

In this sample, this clone turned up a few times. The chain combines TRBV9 with TRBJ2-2; 10 bases align to TRBD2. This CDR3 contains 15 residues. The germline V gene has CDR1 SGDLS and CDR2 YYNGEE. Trimming at V came to 0 bases and at J to 4 bases, leaving 0 bases not matched to a gene. Written as DNA, the CDR3 is TGTGCCAGCAGCGTAGGACTAGCGGGCACCGGGGAGCTGTTTTTT. Translating gives CASSVGLAGTGELFF.

This chain links TRBV27 with TRBJ2-1; 7 positions agree with TRBD1. With V trimmed by 2 bases and J by 9 bases, 10 bases remained unmatched. The CDR3 is 15 residues long. CDR1 and CDR2 (germline): MNHEY, SMNVEV (reference sequence). CDR3 in amino acids: CASSLQSTGPREQFF. CDR3 sequence (DNA): TGTGCCAGCAGTTTACAATCGACAGGGCCCCGTGAGCAGTTCTTC.

The chain uses TRBV7-9 and TRBJ2-1, with D hard to call. Germline CDR1 and CDR2: SEHNR and FQNEAQ (reference sequence). CDR3 size: 12 residues. The germline V and J ends were trimmed by 6 bases and 4 bases, with 7 bases remaining between them. CDR3 protein: CASSDTYNEQFF. CDR3 nucleotides: TGTGCCAGCAGTGATACTTACAATGAGCAGTTCTTC.

This chain connects TRBV5-1 to TRBJ2-3, with 13 bases identical to TRBD2. With V trimmed by 3 bases and J by 0 bases, 1 base remained unmatched. CDR3 length: 16 amino acids. CDR1 is SGHRS and CDR2 is YFSETQ in the germline V gene. CDR3 protein: CASSSGLAGSTDTQYF. The CDR3, as DNA: TGCGCCAGCAGCTCGGGACTAGCGGGAAGCACAGATACGCAGTATTTT.

The CDR3 loop is CASSYGQGGYGYTF. The CDR3 DNA follows: TGTGCCAGCAGTTACGGCCAGGGGGGCTATGGCTACACCTTC. The chain carries TRBV6-5 and TRBJ1-2; TRBD1 agrees at 7 bases. V lost 2 bases, J lost 4 bases, and 4 bases stayed unmatched. Germline assignment: CDR1 MNHEY and CDR2 SVGAGI. The CDR3 has 14 residues.

V and J are TRBV5-1 and TRBJ2-3, with 10 bases identical to TRBD2. CDR3 size: 16 residues. V gave up 0 bases and J gave up 4 bases; unmatched junction bases: 5. CDR1 is SGHRS, CDR2 YFSETQ, per germline. CDR3 in amino acids: CASSLALLAGADTQYF. As DNA, the CDR3 is TGCGCCAGCAGCTTGGCCCTCCTAGCGGGAGCAGATACGCAGTATTTT.

The CDR3 sequence is CASSLTVGAYNEQFF. In DNA form, the CDR3 reads TGCGCCAGCAGCCTGACAGTAGGGGCCTACAATGAGCAGTTCTTC. The chain has TRBV5-1 and TRBJ2-1; possibly TRBD1 for D (5 bases). V lost 4 bases, J lost 2 bases, and 13 bases lay in between. The CDR3 is made up of 15 amino acids. Germline V lookup: CDR1 SGHRS, CDR2 YFSETQ. Complete variable domain (other parts from reference TRBV5-1 and TRBJ2-1): KAGVTQTPRYLIKTRGQQVTLSCSPISGHRSVSWYQQTPGQGLQFLFEYFSETQRNKGNFPGRFSGRQFSNSRSEMNVSTLELGDSALYLCASSLTVGAYNEQFFGPGTRLTVL.

The sample holds one count of this clone. V usage is TRBV27 and J usage is TRBJ1-2; D remains ambiguous. This CDR3 has 14 amino acids. The germline V gene encodes CDR1 MNHEY and CDR2 SMNVEV (reference sequence). V lost 5 bases to trimming and J lost 8 bases, with 18 bases between them. The DNA of the CDR3 is TGTGCCAGCAGTCCCCTTATCGGGTTTGGCGGCTACACCTTC. It specifies CASSPLIGFGGYTF.

The chain employs TRBV6-5 and TRBJ1-1, with D perhaps matching TRBD1 (5 bases). Germline V lookup: CDR1 MNHEY, CDR2 SVGAGI. The length of the CDR3 is 15 residues. Trimming removed 6 bases at V and 6 bases at J, with 20 bases between. CDR3 amino acids: CASSTQGRGRAEAFF. In nucleotides, the CDR3 is TGTGCCAGCAGCACTCAGGGACGGGGGAGGGCTGAAGCTTTCTTT.

The rearrangement joins TRBV27 to TRBJ1-2, with 10 bases lining up with TRBD1. The CDR3 covers 14 residues. With 5 bases clipped from V and 5 bases from J, the junction kept 5 bases outside the gene matches. Germline V gene sequence: CDR1 MNHEY, CDR2 SMNVEV (reference sequence). The DNA for the CDR3 is TGTGCCAGCAGTCCGACAGGGGGCGCTTATGGCTACACCTTC. Protein sequence: CASSPTGGAYGYTF.

The genes are TRBV13 and TRBJ1-1, with D perhaps matching TRBD1 (5 bases). V was shortened by 7 bases and J by 3 bases, with 12 bases between the two germline ends. The CDR3 totals 13 residues. CDR1 and CDR2 from the germline V gene are PRHDT and FYEKMQ (reference sequence). CDR3 loop: CASTQGTDTEAFF. The CDR3 nucleotides read TGTGCCAGCACCCAGGGCACCGACACTGAAGCTTTCTTT.

J is TRBJ2-7 and V is TRBV25-1, with 9 bases aligning to TRBD1. The germline V gene has CDR1 MGHDK and CDR2 SYGVNS. The CDR3 runs to 16 residues. Unmatched junction bases numbered 5, after V lost 2 bases and J lost 0 bases. Here the CDR3 DNA reads TGTGCCAGCAGTGAACACACAGGGGGCGACTCCTACGAGCAGTACTTC. Protein product: CASSEHTGGDSYEQYF.

This sequence joins TRBV4-1 and TRBJ2-7; TRBD1 might be the D (5 bases). V lost 0 bases and J 6 bases, leaving 15 bases between the germline ends. CDR1 is MGHRA, CDR2 YSYEKL, per germline. CDR3 length: 15 amino acids. CDR3 DNA: TGCGCCAGCAGCCAAGAAGGGGTTATGGCTTCCGAGCAGTACTTC. It specifies CASSQEGVMASEQYF.

The V and J genes are TRBV11-2 and TRBJ2-3, with D possibly being TRBD2 (5 bases). Germline V lookup: CDR1 SGHAT, CDR2 FQNNGV. The length of the CDR3 is 13 residues. Trimming removed 5 bases at V and 6 bases at J, with 12 bases between. CDR3: CASSRRERDTQYF. The CDR3 DNA is TGTGCCAGCAGCAGAAGGGAGCGGGATACGCAGTATTTT.

This clone occurred once. The rearrangement links TRBV4-1 to TRBJ1-4; 8 bases map to TRBD1. V shed 4 bases and J 8 bases; nucleotides not matched to a gene: 9. The V gene's germline CDR1 is MGHRA and CDR2 YSYEKL. The CDR3 spans 15 residues. CDR3 DNA: TGCGCCAGCAGCCCCGGACAGGGACAATCGGAAAAACTGTTTTTT. Its protein is CASSPGQGQSEKLFF.

This rearrangement joins TRBV6-5 to TRBJ2-2, with a tentative D call TRBD2 (6 bases). There are 16 residues in the CDR3. Per the germline V gene, CDR1 is MNHEY and CDR2 is SVGAGI. The V end was cut by 0 bases, the J end by 4 bases, with 12 bases between. The CDR3 region has the DNA TGTGCCAGCAGTTACTCAGGCGGGGCGGGCACCGGGGAGCTGTTTTTT. Translated: CASSYSGGAGTGELFF.

The V and J genes are TRBV11-2 and TRBJ1-4, with 8 bases aligning to TRBD1. V shed 5 bases, J shed 8 bases, and the junction held 7 bases outside the gene matches. The CDR3 loop spans 14 amino acids. The germline V gene encodes CDR1 SGHAT and CDR2 FQNNGV. The chain's CDR3 is CASSADRAKEKLFF. DNA for the CDR3: TGTGCCAGCAGCGCGGACAGGGCCAAGGAAAAACTGTTTTTT.

The genes are TRBV27 and TRBJ1-1; possible D gene TRBD1, 5 bases. The CDR3 is 15 amino acids. Germline CDR1 is MNHEY and CDR2 is SMNVEV (reference sequence). Trimming removed 8 bases from V and 5 bases from J, with 21 bases in between. The CDR3 loop is CASHGGSLLGTEAFF. The CDR3 DNA reads as TGTGCCAGCCACGGGGGGAGTCTCCTCGGAACTGAAGCTTTCTTT.